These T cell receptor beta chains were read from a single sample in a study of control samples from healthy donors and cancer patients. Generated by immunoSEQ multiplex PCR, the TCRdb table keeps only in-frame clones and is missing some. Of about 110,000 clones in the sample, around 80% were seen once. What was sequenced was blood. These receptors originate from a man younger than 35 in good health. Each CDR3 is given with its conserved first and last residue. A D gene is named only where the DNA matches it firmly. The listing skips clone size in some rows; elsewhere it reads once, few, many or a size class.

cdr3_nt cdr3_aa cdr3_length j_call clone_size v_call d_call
TGTGCCACCAGCAGAGATTGGGGGACTGAAGCTTTCTTT CATSRDWGTEAFF 13 TRBJ1-1 . TRBV15 .
TGTGCCAGCAGCCCGGGGGGAACTGAAGCTTTCTTT CASSPGGTEAFF 12 TRBJ1-1 . TRBV5-6 .
TGTGCCAGCAGTTTCCCCGACAGGAGCTCTGGAAACACCATATATTTT CASSFPDRSSGNTIYF 16 TRBJ1-3 . TRBV28 .
TGCAGCCCGAGGGCAGGGGGCCACAATCAGCCCCAGCATTTT CSPRAGGHNQPQHF 14 TRBJ1-5 many TRBV29-1 TRBD1
TGTGCCAGCAGTTTCTTGGGACAGGCGAACACTGAAGCTTTCTTT CASSFLGQANTEAFF 15 TRBJ1-1 once TRBV28 TRBD1
TGTGCCAGCAGCATCGGACAGGGTAACCCCTATGGCTACACCTTC CASSIGQGNPYGYTF 15 TRBJ1-2 . TRBV5-6 TRBD1
TGTGCCAGCAGCTTATCAGGTATAACAAACACTGAAGCTTTCTTT CASSLSGITNTEAFF 15 TRBJ1-1 . TRBV7-8 .
TGTGCCAGCAGTCGGGCCTCCTACGAGCAGTACTTC CASSRASYEQYF 12 TRBJ2-7 . TRBV28 .
TGTGCCAGCAGCTGGGGGACAGGGGGTAACAATGAGCAGTTCTTC CASSWGTGGNNEQFF 15 TRBJ2-1 . TRBV11-2 TRBD1
TGTGCCAGCAGCTGGCGGGGGGCACGGGGAGAGACCCAGTACTTC CASSWRGARGETQYF 15 TRBJ2-5 . TRBV5-8 TRBD2
TGTGCCAGCAGCTTGAGGGGGGGTATGGAGACCCAGTACTTC CASSLRGGMETQYF 14 TRBJ2-5 . TRBV5-4 .
TGCGCCAGCAGCTTGGGACAGGGGGGTGAGCAGTTCTTC CASSLGQGGEQFF 13 TRBJ2-1 . TRBV5-1 TRBD1
TGCAGTGCTAGTTCAGGGAAAGAGACCCAGTACTTC CSASSGKETQYF 12 TRBJ2-5 once TRBV20-1 .
TGTGCCAGCAGTTCAACAGGGGCGGACACTGAAGCTTTCTTT CASSSTGADTEAFF 14 TRBJ1-1 . TRBV7-9 TRBD1
TGTGCCTGCGATACAGGGGCGGCAGGAGGCTACACCTTC CACDTGAAGGYTF 13 TRBJ1-2 . TRBV30 TRBD1
TGTGCCAGCAGAGTGGACAGGGAGGGTGAAGCTTTCTTT CASRVDREGEAFF 13 TRBJ1-1 . TRBV28 TRBD1
TGTGCCAGCTCACCCATTCAAGACTATGGCTACACCTTC CASSPIQDYGYTF 13 TRBJ1-2 . TRBV18 .
TGTGCCAGCAGTTACTCGGGCGGGGGGGCGACCAATGAGCAGTTCTTC CASSYSGGGATNEQFF 16 TRBJ2-1 . TRBV6-6 TRBD2
TGTGCCAGCAGCCCACGGGGGCCGGGACATCACGATGGTTACACCTTC CASSPRGPGHHDGYTF 16 TRBJ1-2 once TRBV11-1 .
TGTGCCAGCAGCCAAGATTGGGGACACTTGAACACTGAAGCTTTCTTT CASSQDWGHLNTEAFF 16 TRBJ1-1 . TRBV14 .
TGTGCCAGCAGCCTCGGGACTCCGTACGAGCAGTACTTC CASSLGTPYEQYF 13 TRBJ2-7 . TRBV11-2 .
TGTGCCAGCAGCCTAGAGGGAGGGAGGCCCGGGGAGCTGTTTTTT CASSLEGGRPGELFF 15 TRBJ2-2 . TRBV25-1 TRBD2
TGTGCCAGCAGCTTGGCCTCAGGGGCCGGGAGCTACACCTTC CASSLASGAGSYTF 14 TRBJ1-2 . TRBV5-4 .
TGTGCCAGCTCCCCAAAGGTCTCTGGGGCCAACGTCCTGACTTTC CASSPKVSGANVLTF 15 TRBJ2-6 once TRBV18 .
TGTGCCAGCAGTCCTGGGGGACATGGCTACACCTTC CASSPGGHGYTF 12 TRBJ1-2 . TRBV28 .
TGTGCCAGCAGCTTAGATCGAACAGCCTATGGCTACACCTTC CASSLDRTAYGYTF 14 TRBJ1-2 . TRBV11-2 .
TGCGCCAGCAGCTGGGGACAGGTTGGGGCTAATGAAAAACTGTTTTTT CASSWGQVGANEKLFF 16 TRBJ1-4 . TRBV5-1 TRBD1
TGTGCCAGCAGCGGCGTAGCGGGGGGGCTAAGGGGCACCGGGGAGCTGTTTTTT CASSGVAGGLRGTGELFF 18 TRBJ2-2 . TRBV9 TRBD2